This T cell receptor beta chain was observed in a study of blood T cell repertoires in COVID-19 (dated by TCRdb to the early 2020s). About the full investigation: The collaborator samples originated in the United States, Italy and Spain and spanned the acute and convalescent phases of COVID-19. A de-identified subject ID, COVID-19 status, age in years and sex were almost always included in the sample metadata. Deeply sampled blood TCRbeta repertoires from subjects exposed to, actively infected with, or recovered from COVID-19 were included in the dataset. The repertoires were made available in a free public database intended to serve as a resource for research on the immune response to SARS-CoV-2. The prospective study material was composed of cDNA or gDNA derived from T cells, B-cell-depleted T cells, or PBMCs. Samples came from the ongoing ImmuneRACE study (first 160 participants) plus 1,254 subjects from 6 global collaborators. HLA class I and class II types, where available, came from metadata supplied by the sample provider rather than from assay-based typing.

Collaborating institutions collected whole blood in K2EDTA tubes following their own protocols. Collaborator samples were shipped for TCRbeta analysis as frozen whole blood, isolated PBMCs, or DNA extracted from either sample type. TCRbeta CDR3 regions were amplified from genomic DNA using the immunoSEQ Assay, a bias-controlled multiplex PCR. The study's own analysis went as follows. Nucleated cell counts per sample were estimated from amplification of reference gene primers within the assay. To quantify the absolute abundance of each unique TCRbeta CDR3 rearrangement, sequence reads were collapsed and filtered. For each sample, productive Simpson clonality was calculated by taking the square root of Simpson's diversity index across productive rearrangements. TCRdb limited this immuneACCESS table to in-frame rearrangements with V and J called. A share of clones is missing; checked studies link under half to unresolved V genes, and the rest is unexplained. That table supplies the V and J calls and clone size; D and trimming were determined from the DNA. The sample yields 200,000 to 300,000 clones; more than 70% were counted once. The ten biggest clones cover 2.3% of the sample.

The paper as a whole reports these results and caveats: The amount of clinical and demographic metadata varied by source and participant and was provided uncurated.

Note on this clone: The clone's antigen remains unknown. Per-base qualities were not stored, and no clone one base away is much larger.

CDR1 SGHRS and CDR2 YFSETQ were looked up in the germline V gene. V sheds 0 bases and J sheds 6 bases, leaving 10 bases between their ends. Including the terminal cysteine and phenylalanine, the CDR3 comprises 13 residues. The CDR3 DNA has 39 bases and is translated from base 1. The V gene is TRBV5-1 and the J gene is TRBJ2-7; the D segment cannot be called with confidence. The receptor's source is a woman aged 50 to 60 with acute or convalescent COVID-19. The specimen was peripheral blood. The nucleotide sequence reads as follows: TGCGCCAGCAGCTTGGTGTCAGTACGCGAGCAGTACTTC. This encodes CASSLVSVREQYF.